This note documents a single TCR beta chain sequence. Its antigen remains unknown. These data originate in a study of long-term antiretroviral therapy in people with HIV. The United States was where all participants with HIV were treated. Sequencing relied on immunoSEQ assay v3.0, run at survey level. Data came from immunoSEQ multiplex PCR; TCRdb stores just in-frame clones and leaves some out. The sample has around 21,000 clones, approximately 80% seen once. General observations from the study: ART adherence, viral resistance and therapy changes went undocumented.

V was clipped by 5 bases and J by 4 bases; unmatched bases: 2. CDR1 is MNHNY, CDR2 SVGAGI, per germline (reference sequence). The CDR3 totals 14 residues. The chain combines TRBV6-6 with TRBJ2-2; 9 bases match TRBD1. This receptor was identified in a woman aged 45-59 years with HIV. The starting material was unsorted PBMCs, obtained 1.9 years after starting antiretroviral therapy. The CDR3 sequence is CASSRDRATGELFF. CDR3 sequence (DNA): TGTGCCAGCAGTCGGGACAGGGCCACCGGGGAGCTGTTTTTT.